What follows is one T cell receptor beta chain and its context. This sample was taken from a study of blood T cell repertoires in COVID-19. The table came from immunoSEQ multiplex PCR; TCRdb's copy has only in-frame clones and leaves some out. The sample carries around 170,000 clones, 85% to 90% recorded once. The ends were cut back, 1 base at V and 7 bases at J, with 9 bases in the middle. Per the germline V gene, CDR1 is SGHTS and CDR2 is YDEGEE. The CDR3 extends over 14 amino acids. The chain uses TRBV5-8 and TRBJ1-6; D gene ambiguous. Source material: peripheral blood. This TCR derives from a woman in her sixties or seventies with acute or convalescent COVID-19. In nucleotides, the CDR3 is TGTGCCAGCAGCTTGCGGGTTACAAATTCACCCCTCCACTTT. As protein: CASSLRVTNSPLHF.